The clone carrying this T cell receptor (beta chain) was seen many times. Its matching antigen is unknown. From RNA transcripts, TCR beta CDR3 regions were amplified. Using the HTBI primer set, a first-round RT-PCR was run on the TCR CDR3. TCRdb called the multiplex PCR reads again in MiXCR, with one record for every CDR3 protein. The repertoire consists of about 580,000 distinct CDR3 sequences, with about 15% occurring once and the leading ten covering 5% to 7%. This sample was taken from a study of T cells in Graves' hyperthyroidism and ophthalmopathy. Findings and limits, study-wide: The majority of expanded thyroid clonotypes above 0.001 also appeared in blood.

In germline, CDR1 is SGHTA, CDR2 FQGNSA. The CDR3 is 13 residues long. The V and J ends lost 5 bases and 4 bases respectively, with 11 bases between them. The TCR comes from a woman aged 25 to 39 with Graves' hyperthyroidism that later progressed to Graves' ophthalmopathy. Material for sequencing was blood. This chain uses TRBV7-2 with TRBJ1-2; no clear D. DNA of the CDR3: TGTGCCAGCAGCGCACAGCCGCCCTATGGCTACACCTTC. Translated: CASSAQPPYGYTF.